This T cell receptor beta chain was identified during a study of Ad26.COV2.S vaccination and SARS-CoV-2 variants. The method was immunoSEQ multiplex PCR; TCRdb's version includes in-frame clones alone and lacks a portion of them. This sample has approximately 410,000 clones, with more than 75% found just once. Germline V lookup: CDR1 MNHEY, CDR2 SVGEGT. This CDR3 spans 14 amino acids. Trimming left V 5 bases short and J 0 bases short, with 10 bases between. Findings and caveats of the study: Vaccine and placebo recipients had comparable breadth of non-spike TCRs.

Noted treatment: some 20 received Ad26.COV2.S at low or high dose, single or two shots; five or six received placebo; per-sample allocation not given. Vaccine and placebo recipients were sampled on day 63 after the first injection. Regarding this clone: Its antigen is unidentified.

This specimen consisted of peripheral blood, obtained in a trial of Ad26.COV2.S vaccine versus placebo. This rearrangement joins TRBV6-2 or TRBV6-3 to TRBJ1-2, with unresolved D. The receptor was derived from a person aged 18-65 years who received the Ad26.COV2.S COVID-19 vaccine or a placebo. The CDR3 region has the DNA TGTGCCAGCAGTGCACAGAGAGCTAACTATGGCTACACCTTC. Protein: CASSAQRANYGYTF.